This T cell receptor (beta chain) emerged from a study of identical twins. TCRdb ran MiXCR on the 5' RACE reads and lists one entry per CDR3 protein. This table holds 400,000 to 550,000 distinct CDR3 sequences, more than 20% found once. This clonotype appeared a few times. The germline gives CDR1 SQVTM, CDR2 ANQGSEA. Trimming removed 1 base from V and 12 bases from J, with 13 bases in between. This CDR3 has 12 amino acids. This sample was also put to use in a study of T cells expressing NK-cell markers. That paper states: Four donors showed these clonotypes also leading the CD3+CD56-NKG2C+ fraction.

V usage is TRBV29-1 and J usage is TRBJ2-1; no reliable D call. The sequence was collected from a woman under 30 in good health. The sequencing input was CD4+ T cells sorted from blood. CDR3 in DNA: TGCAGCGTTGAAGGCACCCGGTCTTGGCAGTTCTTC. Residues: CSVEGTRSWQFF.